These 10 T cell receptor beta chains came from one sample sequenced in a study of shared clonotypes between healthy human individuals. This table comes from immunoSEQ multiplex PCR, and its TCRdb copy is limited to in-frame clones, with some not included. The data show 1 million to 1.2 million clones, 70% to 85% seen once. The specimen was memory CD4+ T cells from PBMCs. Subset described: CD45RA-negative fraction. These receptors were taken from a man younger than 35 in good health. Some clones in this sample may be carry-over from other donors' samples.

This clone was detected once. The chain joins TRBV28 to TRBJ2-4, with D tentatively TRBD2 (5 bases). Trimming left V 6 bases short and J 7 bases short, with 16 bases between. The CDR3 is made up of 14 amino acids. Per germline, CDR1 MDHEN and CDR2 SYDVKM. The CDR3 nucleotides are TGTGCCAGCAGCCCGGGGTCCGAGAGGAACATTCAGTACTTC. Encoded protein: CASSPGSERNIQYF.

To note about this clone: Other DNA variants within this sample encode the same CDR3. In nucleotides, the CDR3 is TGTGCCAGCAGCCCCAGCACAGATACGCAGTATTTT. Protein product: CASSPSTDTQYF. This rearrangement joins TRBV14 to TRBJ2-3; no firm D call. In germline, CDR1 is SGHDN, CDR2 FVKESK. This CDR3 has 12 amino acids. The V end lost 4 bases, the J end lost 0 bases, and 2 bases lay between the germline ends.

This clone was observed a single time. This chain joins TRBV9 and TRBJ2-2, with TRBD2 identical over 12 bases. Per the germline V gene, CDR1 is SGDLS and CDR2 is YYNGEE. The CDR3 contains 14 residues. Trimming took 8 bases from V and 3 from J; bases not matched to a gene: 2. Here the CDR3 DNA reads TGTGCCAGTCGACTAGCGGGAGACACCGGGGAGCTGTTTTTT. Translation gives CASRLAGDTGELFF.

The rearrangement joins TRBV30 to TRBJ1-3; D is undetermined. The CDR3 spans 13 residues. Trimming shortened V by 4 bases and J by 0 bases, and 7 bases separated the two germline ends. Germline loops: CDR1 GTSNPN, CDR2 SVGIG (reference sequence). This chain's CDR3 is CAWTSYSGNTIYF. In DNA, the CDR3 is TGTGCCTGGACTAGTTACTCTGGAAACACCATATATTTT.

The CDR3 DNA reads TGTGCCACCAGCAGAGATCCCGGACAGCCCTACGAGCAGTACTTC. This codes for CATSRDPGQPYEQYF. The chain recombines TRBV15 with TRBJ2-7, with D tentatively TRBD1 (6 bases). Germline assignment: CDR1 LNHNV and CDR2 YYDKDF (reference sequence). CDR3 length: 15 amino acids. Trimming stripped 0 bases from V and 2 bases from J, with 11 bases between.

This chain connects TRBV25-1 to TRBJ2-7; no firm D call. Germline V gene lookup returns CDR1 MGHDK and CDR2 SYGVNS. The CDR3 loop spans 12 amino acids. The V and J ends lost 7 bases and 3 bases respectively, with 10 bases between them. The CDR3 spells CASTGAGYEQYF. The CDR3 DNA reads TGTGCCAGCACGGGCGCCGGCTACGAGCAGTACTTC.

The chain joins TRBV5-1 to TRBJ2-7, with 8 bases lining up with TRBD1. The CDR3 spans 14 residues. V dropped 3 bases and J dropped 6; count of bases not matched to a gene: 8. The germline CDR1 and CDR2 sequences are SGHRS and YFSETQ. The CDR3, as DNA: TGCGCCAGCAGCTCGCAGGGGGCGGATGGCGAGCAGTACTTC. It is translated as CASSSQGADGEQYF.

A few counts support this clone. The CDR3 here is CASSEPGEKYEQYF. In nucleotides, the CDR3 is TGTGCCAGCAGTGAACCGGGGGAGAAATACGAGCAGTACTTC. The rearrangement uses TRBV25-1 and TRBJ2-7, with D possibly being TRBD2 (6 bases). V lost 2 bases, J lost 4 bases, and 12 bases lay in between. The CDR3 sequence is 14 residues long. Germline-derived CDR1 and CDR2 are MGHDK and SYGVNS.

The CDR3 nucleotides are TGTGCCAGCAGGACAGGGTTGGGGGAGCTGTTTTTT. As protein: CASRTGLGELFF. J is TRBJ2-2 and V is TRBV2, with 7 bases identical to TRBD1. The CDR3 is 12 residues long. After removal of 6 bases from V and 8 bases from J, the junction contained 3 bases not matched to a gene. Germline CDR1 SNHLY, CDR2 FYNNEI.

This clone was detected only a few times. V and J are TRBV21-1 and TRBJ2-7; the table names TRBD1, a call not compared with the DNA. TRBV21-1 is flagged as a pseudogene. The CDR3 extends over 17 amino acids. This CDR3 reads CASSKDSGTGFFYEQYF. The DNA for the CDR3 is TGTGCCAGCAGCAAAGATTCCGGGACAGGGTTTTTCTACGAGCAGTACTTC.